The entry below gives a single T cell receptor (beta chain) sequence along with its context. Antigen specificity is unknown. Samples: about 28 days before transplant, then days 30, 100 and 180 after. This record comes from a study of T cell clonotyping in hematopoietic cell transplantation. Whole-study results and caveats: After transplant, recipient diversity fell while pathologically expanded clonotypes grew through day 180.

V lost 4 bases and J 0 bases, leaving 18 bases between the germline ends. Per the germline V gene, CDR1 is SEHNR and CDR2 is FQNEAQ (reference sequence). This CDR3 has 17 amino acids. The repertoire was sequenced with immunoSEQ multiplex PCR; TCRdb's copy has only in-frame clones and lacks some. Of a few thousand clones listed, approximately 85% were seen once; the top ten hold over 20%. Here the sequenced sample was peripheral blood mononuclear cells, taken 180 days after allogeneic stem cell transplant. The clonotype was recovered from a male patient aged 55 to 70 who had an allogeneic stem cell transplant from an unrelated donor, so T cells may come from the graft donor. Some clones in this sample may be carry-over from other donors' samples. The chain is built from TRBV7-9 and TRBJ1-2, with a possible D match to TRBD1 (6 bases). CDR3 sequence (DNA): TGTGCCAGCAGCTCCCGGGGGGCATCAGGGGCTAACTATGGCTACACCTTC. This codes for CASSSRGASGANYGYTF.